This TCR beta chain derives from a study of cytotoxic CD8 clonotypes in ibrutinib-treated CLL. The data were produced by immunoSEQ multiplex PCR, yet TCRdb's version contains in-frame clones alone and is incomplete. Here the sample spans some 130,000 clones, 70% to 90% being singletons. V trimming: 4 bases; J trimming: 7 bases; junction bases outside the gene matches: 7. The length of the CDR3 is 14 residues. The germline V gene encodes CDR1 SGHRS and CDR2 YFSETQ. The origin of this receptor is a human donor with chronic lymphocytic leukemia. V and J are TRBV5-1 and TRBJ2-7; 11 bases line up with TRBD1. The input for sequencing was PBMCs, taken after 24 months of ibrutinib treatment. In DNA, the CDR3 is TGCGCCAGCAGCCGTGGACAGGGGGCGATTGAGCAGTACTTC. This encodes CASSRGQGAIEQYF.